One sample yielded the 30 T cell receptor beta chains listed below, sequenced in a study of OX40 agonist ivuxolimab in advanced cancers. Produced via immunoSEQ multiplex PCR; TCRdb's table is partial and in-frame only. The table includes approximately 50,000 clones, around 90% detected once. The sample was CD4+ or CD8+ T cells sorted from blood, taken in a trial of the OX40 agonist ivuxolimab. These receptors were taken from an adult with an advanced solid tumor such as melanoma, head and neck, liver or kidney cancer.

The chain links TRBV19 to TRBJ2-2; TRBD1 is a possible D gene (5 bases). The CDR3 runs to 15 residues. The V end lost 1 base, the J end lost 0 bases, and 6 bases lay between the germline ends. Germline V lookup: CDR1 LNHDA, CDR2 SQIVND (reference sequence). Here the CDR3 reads CASSIADTNTGELFF. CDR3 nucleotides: TGTGCCAGTAGTATAGCGGACACGAACACCGGGGAGCTGTTTTTT.

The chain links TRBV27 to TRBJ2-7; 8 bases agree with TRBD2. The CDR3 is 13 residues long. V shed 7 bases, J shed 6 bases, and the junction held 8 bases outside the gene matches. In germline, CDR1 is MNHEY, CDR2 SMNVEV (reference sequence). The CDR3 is CASKWRREGEQYF. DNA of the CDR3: TGTGCCAGCAAATGGCGACGGGAGGGCGAGCAGTACTTC.

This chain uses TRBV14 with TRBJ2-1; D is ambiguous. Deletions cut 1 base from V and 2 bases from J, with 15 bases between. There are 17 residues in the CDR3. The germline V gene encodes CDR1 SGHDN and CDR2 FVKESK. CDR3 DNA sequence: TGTGCCAGCAGCCAAGCCTGGGGTAGTAGGACCTACAATGAGCAGTTCTTC. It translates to CASSQAWGSRTYNEQFF. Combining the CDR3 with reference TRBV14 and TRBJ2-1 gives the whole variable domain EAGVTQFPSHSVIEKGQTVTLRCDPISGHDNLYWYRRVMGKEIKFLLHFVKESKQDESGMPNNRFLAERTGGTYSTLKVQPAELEDSGVYFCASSQAWGSRTYNEQFFGPGTRLTVL.

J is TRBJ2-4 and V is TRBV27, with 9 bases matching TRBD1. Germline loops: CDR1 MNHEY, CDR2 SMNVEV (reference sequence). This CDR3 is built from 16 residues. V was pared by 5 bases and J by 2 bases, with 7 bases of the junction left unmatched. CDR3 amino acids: CASSPWGQGTKNIQYF. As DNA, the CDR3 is TGTGCCAGCAGTCCGTGGGGACAGGGCACCAAAAACATTCAGTACTTC.

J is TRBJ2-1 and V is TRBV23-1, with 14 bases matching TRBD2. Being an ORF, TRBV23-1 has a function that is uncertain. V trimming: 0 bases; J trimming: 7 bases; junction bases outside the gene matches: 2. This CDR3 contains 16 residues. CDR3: CASSQSGTSGSNEQFF. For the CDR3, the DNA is TGCGCCAGCAGTCAATCCGGGACTAGCGGGAGTAATGAGCAGTTCTTC.

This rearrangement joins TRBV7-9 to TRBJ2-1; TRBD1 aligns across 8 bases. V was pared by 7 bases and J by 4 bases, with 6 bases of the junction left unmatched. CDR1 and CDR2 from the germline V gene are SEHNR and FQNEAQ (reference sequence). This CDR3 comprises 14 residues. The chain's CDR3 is CASTDRGKYNEQFF. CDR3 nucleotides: TGTGCCAGCACTGACAGGGGTAAATACAATGAGCAGTTCTTC.

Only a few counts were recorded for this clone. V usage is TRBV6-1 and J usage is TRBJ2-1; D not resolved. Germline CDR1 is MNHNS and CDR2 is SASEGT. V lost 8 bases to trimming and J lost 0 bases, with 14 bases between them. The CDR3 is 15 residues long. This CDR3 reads CASRPDLASYNEQFF. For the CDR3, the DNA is TGTGCCAGCCGACCCGATTTGGCCTCCTACAATGAGCAGTTCTTC.

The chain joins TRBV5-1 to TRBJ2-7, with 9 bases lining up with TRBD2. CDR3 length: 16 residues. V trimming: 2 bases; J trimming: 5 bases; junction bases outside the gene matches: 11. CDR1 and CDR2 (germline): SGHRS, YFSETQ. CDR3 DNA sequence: TGCGCCAGCAGCTTAGGTCCTAGCGGGACTGGGAACGAGCAGTACTTC. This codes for CASSLGPSGTGNEQYF.

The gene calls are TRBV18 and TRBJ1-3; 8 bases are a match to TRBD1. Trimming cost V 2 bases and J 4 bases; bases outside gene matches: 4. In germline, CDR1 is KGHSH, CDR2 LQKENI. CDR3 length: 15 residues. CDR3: CASSPRQGKGNTIYF. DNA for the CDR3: TGTGCCAGCTCACCAAGACAGGGGAAAGGAAACACCATATATTTT.

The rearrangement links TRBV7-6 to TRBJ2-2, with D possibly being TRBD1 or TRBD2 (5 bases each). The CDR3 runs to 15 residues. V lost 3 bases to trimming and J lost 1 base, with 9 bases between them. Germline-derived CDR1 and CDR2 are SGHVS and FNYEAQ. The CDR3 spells CASSFLGGNTGELFF. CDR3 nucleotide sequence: TGTGCCAGCAGCTTTCTTGGGGGGAACACCGGGGAGCTGTTTTTT.

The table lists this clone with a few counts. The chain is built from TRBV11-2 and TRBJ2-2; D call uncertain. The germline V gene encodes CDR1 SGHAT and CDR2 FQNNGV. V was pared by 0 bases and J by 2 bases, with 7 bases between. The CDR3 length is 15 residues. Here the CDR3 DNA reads TGTGCCAGCAGCTTAGAAGACGGAAACACCGGGGAGCTGTTTTTT. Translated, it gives CASSLEDGNTGELFF.

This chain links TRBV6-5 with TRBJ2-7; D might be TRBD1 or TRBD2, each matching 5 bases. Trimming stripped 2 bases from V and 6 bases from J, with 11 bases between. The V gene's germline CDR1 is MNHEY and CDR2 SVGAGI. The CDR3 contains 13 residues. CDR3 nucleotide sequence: TGTGCCAGCAGTTACAGGGGAGTTGGCGAGCAGTACTTC. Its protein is CASSYRGVGEQYF.

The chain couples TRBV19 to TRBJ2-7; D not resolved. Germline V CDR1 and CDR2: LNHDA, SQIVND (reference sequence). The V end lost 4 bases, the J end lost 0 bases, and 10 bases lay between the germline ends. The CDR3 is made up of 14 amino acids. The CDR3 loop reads CASSTQPSSYEQYF. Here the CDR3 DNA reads TGTGCCAGTAGTACCCAGCCGAGCTCCTACGAGCAGTACTTC.

The CDR3 here is CSVSTLGGGTEAFF. The CDR3 nucleotides are TGCAGCGTTTCCACCCTCGGGGGGGGCACTGAAGCTTTCTTT. The gene calls are TRBV29-1 and TRBJ1-1; TRBD1 is a possible D gene (5 bases). V lost 5 bases and J lost 4, with 17 bases in between. This CDR3 comprises 14 residues. Germline V gives CDR1 SQVTM, CDR2 ANQGSEA.

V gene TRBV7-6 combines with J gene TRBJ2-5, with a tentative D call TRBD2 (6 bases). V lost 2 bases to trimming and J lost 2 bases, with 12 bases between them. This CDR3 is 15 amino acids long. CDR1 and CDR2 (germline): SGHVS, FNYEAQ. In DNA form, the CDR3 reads TGTGCCAGCAGCTTATTGGTTGGGGGGCAAGAGACCCAGTACTTC. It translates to CASSLLVGGQETQYF. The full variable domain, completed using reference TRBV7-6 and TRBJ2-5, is GAGVSQSPRYKVTKRGQDVALRCDPISGHVSLYWYRQALGQGPEFLTYFNYEAQQDKSGLPNDRFSAERPEGSISTLTIQRTEQRDSAMYRCASSLLVGGQETQYFGPGTRLLVL.

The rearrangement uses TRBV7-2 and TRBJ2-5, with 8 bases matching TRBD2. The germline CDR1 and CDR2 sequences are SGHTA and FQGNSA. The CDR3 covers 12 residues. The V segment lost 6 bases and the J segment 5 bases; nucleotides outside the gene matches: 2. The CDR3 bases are TGTGCCAGCAGTCGGGGGGGGGAGACCCAGTACTTC. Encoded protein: CASSRGGETQYF.

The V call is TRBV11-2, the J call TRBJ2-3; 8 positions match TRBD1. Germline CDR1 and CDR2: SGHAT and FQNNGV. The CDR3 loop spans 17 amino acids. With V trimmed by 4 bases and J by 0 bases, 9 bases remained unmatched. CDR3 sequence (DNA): TGTGCCAGCAGCTCAGATAGCCGGGACAGGAGCACAGATACGCAGTATTTT. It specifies CASSSDSRDRSTDTQYF.

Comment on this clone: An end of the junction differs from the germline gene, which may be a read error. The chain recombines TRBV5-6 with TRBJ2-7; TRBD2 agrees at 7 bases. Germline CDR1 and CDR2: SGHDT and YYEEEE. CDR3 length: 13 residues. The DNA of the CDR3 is TGTGCCAGCAGCTTACCGGCTAGCGGATTTTTGGACTTC. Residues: CASSLPASGFLDF.

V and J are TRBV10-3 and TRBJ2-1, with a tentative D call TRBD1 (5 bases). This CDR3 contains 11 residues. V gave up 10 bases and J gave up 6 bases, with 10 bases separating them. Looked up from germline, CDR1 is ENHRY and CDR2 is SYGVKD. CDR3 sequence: CATGMGNEQFF. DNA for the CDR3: TGTGCCACAGGGATGGGCAATGAGCAGTTCTTC.

CDR3 coding DNA: TGTGCCAGTAGTATCCAGGGTTCGGAGACCCAGTACTTC. Its protein product is CASSIQGSETQYF. The chain joins TRBV19 to TRBJ2-5; a weak D match, TRBD1 (5 bases). There are 13 residues in the CDR3. Trimming shortened V by 3 bases and J by 5 bases, and 10 bases separated the two germline ends. Per germline, CDR1 LNHDA and CDR2 SQIVND (reference sequence). Based on the CDR3 plus reference TRBV19 and TRBJ2-5, the full variable domain is DGGITQSPKYLFRKEGQNVTLSCEQNLNHDAMYWYRQDPGQGLRLIYYSQIVNDFQKGDIAEGYSVSREKKESFPLTVTSAQKNPTAFYLCASSIQGSETQYFGPGTRLLVL.

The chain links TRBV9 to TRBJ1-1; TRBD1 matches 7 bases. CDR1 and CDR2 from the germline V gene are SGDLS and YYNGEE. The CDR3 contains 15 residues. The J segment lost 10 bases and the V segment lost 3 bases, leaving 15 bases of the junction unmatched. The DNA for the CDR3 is TGTGCCAGCAGCGGGGAGGGGACAGCCCCCTGGGGAGCTTTCTTT. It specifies CASSGEGTAPWGAFF.

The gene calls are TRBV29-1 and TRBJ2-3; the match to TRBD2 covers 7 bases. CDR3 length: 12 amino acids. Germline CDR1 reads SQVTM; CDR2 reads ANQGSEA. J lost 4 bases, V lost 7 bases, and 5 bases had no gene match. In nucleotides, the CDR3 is TGCAGCGCCGGGGGGAGTCCAGATACGCAGTATTTT. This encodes CSAGGSPDTQYF.

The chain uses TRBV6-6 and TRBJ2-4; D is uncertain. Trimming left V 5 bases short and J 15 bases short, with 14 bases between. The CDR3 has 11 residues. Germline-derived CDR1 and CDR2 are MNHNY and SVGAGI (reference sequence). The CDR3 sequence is CASSPDNSRYF. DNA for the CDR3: TGTGCCAGCAGTCCCGACAATAGCAGGTACTTC.

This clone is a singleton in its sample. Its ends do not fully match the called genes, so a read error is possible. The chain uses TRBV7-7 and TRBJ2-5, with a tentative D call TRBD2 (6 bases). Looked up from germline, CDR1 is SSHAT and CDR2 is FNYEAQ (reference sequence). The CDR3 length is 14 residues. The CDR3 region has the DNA TGTGCTAGCAGCTCTCTTGGAGGGCGAGAGACCCAGTACTTC. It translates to CASSSLGGRETQYF.

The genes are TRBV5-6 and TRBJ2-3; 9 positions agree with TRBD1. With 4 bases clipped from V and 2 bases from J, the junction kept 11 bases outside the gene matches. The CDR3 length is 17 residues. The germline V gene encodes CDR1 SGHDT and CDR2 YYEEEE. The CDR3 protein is CASSPQTGGTLTDTQYF. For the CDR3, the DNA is TGTGCCAGCAGCCCTCAAACAGGGGGCACCCTCACAGATACGCAGTATTTT.

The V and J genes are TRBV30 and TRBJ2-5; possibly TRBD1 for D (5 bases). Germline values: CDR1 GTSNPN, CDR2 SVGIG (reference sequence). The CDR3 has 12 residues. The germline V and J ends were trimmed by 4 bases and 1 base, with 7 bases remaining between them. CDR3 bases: TGTGCCTGGACAGGGCGCCAAGAGACCCAGTACTTC. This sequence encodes CAWTGRQETQYF.

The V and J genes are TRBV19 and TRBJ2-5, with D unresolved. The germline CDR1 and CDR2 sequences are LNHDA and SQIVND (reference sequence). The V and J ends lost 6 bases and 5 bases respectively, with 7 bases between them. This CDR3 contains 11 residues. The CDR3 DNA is TGTGCCAGTAGCGTATCGGAGACCCAGTACTTC. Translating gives CASSVSETQYF.

The CDR3, as DNA: TGTGCCAGCAGCCAGGGACAAGGGACTGTGGAGACCCAGTACTTC. Translation gives CASSQGQGTVETQYF. The chain recombines TRBV5-8 with TRBJ2-5; D tentatively reads TRBD1 or TRBD2 (6 bases each). This CDR3 is 15 amino acids long. CDR1 is SGHTS, CDR2 YDEGEE, per germline. V lost 4 bases and J lost 5, with 18 bases in between.

The CDR3 region is CASSLAGGLAESYEQYF. In DNA, the CDR3 is TGCGCCAGCAGCTTGGCCGGGGGACTAGCGGAGTCCTACGAGCAGTACTTC. The V call is TRBV5-1, the J call TRBJ2-7, with 11 bases identical to TRBD2. The germline gives CDR1 SGHRS, CDR2 YFSETQ. The ends lost 0 bases at V and 1 base at J; junction bases unmatched: 6. The CDR3 contains 17 residues.

In nucleotides, the CDR3 is TGCGCCAGCAGCTTGGCCGAGGGACTAGCGGGAGCCGGGGAGCTGTTTTTT. It yields the protein CASSLAEGLAGAGELFF. The V call is TRBV5-1, the J call TRBJ2-2, with TRBD2 identical over 14 bases. The CDR3 spans 17 residues. J lost 6 bases, V lost 0 bases, and 4 bases had no gene match. The V gene's germline CDR1 is SGHRS and CDR2 YFSETQ.